This entry is about one TCR beta chain. The data originate from a study of a mutant IDH1 vaccine in newly diagnosed glioma. Across the whole study: Therapy received beforehand was radiotherapy, temozolomide, or both, with most patients given both.

Libraries were prepared by immunoSEQ multiplex PCR; TCRdb keeps only in-frame clonotypes and omits some of them. The data contain about 96,000 clones, roughly 78% of them singletons. Trimming left V 2 bases short and J 5 bases short, with 10 bases between. This CDR3 is built from 13 residues. Germline V gene data show CDR1 as SGHKS and CDR2 as YYEKEE (reference sequence). Noted time point: baseline, week 1 (first vaccination visit). Treatment here: pre-vaccination baseline after standard-of-care therapy. The sequences come from PBMCs, collected from a glioma patient treated with radiotherapy, temozolomide or both. This clonotype was sampled from a man aged 35 to 55 with glioma. The chain recombines TRBV5-5 with TRBJ2-5; possible D gene TRBD2, 5 bases. CDR3 amino acids: CASSLTSGETQYF. DNA for the CDR3: TGTGCCAGCAGCTTAACTAGTGGGGAGACCCAGTACTTC.